This TCR beta chain was profiled in a study of tumor-infiltrating lymphocytes in localized non-small cell lung cancer. Study in general: Patients included smokers and never-smokers with various histologies, some sampled after neoadjuvant chemotherapy. Study-level points and caveats: Different pieces of the same tissue went to different assays, confounding technical variation with intratumor heterogeneity. T-cell fraction did not differ between immunotypes IM1 and IM2.

This table comes from immunoSEQ multiplex PCR, and its TCRdb copy is limited to in-frame clones, with some not included. The table lists over 10,000 clones, about 76% of them singletons. A word on this clone: Its cognate antigen is unknown.

Germline V gene data show CDR1 as SGHDT and CDR2 as YYEEEE. This CDR3 has 13 amino acids. V lost 2 bases and J lost 0, with 4 bases in between. The rearrangement joins TRBV5-6 to TRBJ2-3, with unresolved D. The sequenced material came from uninvolved lung tissue not adjacent to the tumor. The receptor was derived from a human donor with non-small cell lung cancer. CDR3 in amino acids: CASSFQSTDTQYF. Written as DNA, the CDR3 is TGTGCCAGCAGCTTCCAAAGCACAGATACGCAGTATTTT.